The 15 T cell receptor beta chains below all came from one sample that was sequenced in a study of circulating CD8 cells and anti-PD-1 response in melanoma. TCR libraries were prepared from around 15 ng of total RNA with the QIAseq Immune Repertoire TCR panel. TCRdb re-derived calls from the reads in MiXCR, one entry per CDR3 protein. The data contain some 150 distinct CDR3 sequences, approximately 20% of them singletons. Live CD3+CD8+TCRalphabeta+ cells were sorted into four subsets by PD-1 and/or TIGIT. Here the sequenced sample was CD8+ T cells from PBMCs, taken at baseline or after one month of anti-PD-1 therapy (not recorded which). These receptors originate from a human donor with melanoma.

Sample share makes this clonotype large. The chain employs TRBV27 and TRBJ2-7, with a tentative D call TRBD2 (6 bases). Trimming removed 5 bases at V and 5 bases at J, with 13 bases between. The CDR3 runs to 13 residues. Per the germline V gene, CDR1 is MNHEY and CDR2 is SMNVEV (reference sequence). The CDR3 reads CASSATSWDEQYF. DNA for the CDR3: TGTGCCAGCAGTGCGACTAGTTGGGACGAGCAGTACTTC.

Judged by abundance, this clonotype is medium-sized. This chain joins TRBV27 and TRBJ2-7, with D hard to call. The germline CDR1 and CDR2 sequences are MNHEY and SMNVEV (reference sequence). V lost 0 bases, J lost 3 bases, and 9 bases lay in between. The CDR3 length is 14 residues. The CDR3 sequence is CASSLSPGIYEQYF. CDR3 DNA sequence: TGTGCCAGCAGTTTATCGCCCGGTATCTACGAGCAGTACTTC.

By share, this clonotype ranks as large (0.1 to 1%). The CDR3, as DNA: TGTGCCAGCGGATACACAGGGGCAGGGGAGCAGTACTTC. As protein: CASGYTGAGEQYF. The rearrangement links TRBV27 to TRBJ2-7; the match to TRBD1 covers 7 bases. Germline V gene lookup returns CDR1 MNHEY and CDR2 SMNVEV (reference sequence). The trim removed 8 bases at V and 7 bases at J, leaving 11 bases unmatched. The CDR3 runs to 13 residues.

This clonotype ranks as large. J is TRBJ2-2 and V is TRBV28; TRBD1 agrees at 7 bases. Unmatched junction bases numbered 2, after V lost 5 bases and J lost 5 bases. CDR1 is MDHEN, CDR2 SYDVKM, per germline. This CDR3 has 13 amino acids. The CDR3 coding sequence is TGTGCCAGCAGTAACAGGGGAACCGGGGAGCTGTTTTTT. Translation: CASSNRGTGELFF.

By share, this clonotype counts as large. The chain combines TRBV27 with TRBJ2-5, with 12 bases fitting TRBD2. CDR3 length: 16 amino acids. The V and J ends lost 6 bases and 1 base, in that order; junction bases with no gene match: 6. CDR1 and CDR2 (germline): MNHEY, SMNVEV (reference sequence). DNA for the CDR3: TGTGCCAGCAGCCAAGGACTAGCGGGGCTCCAAGAGACCCAGTACTTC. Its translation: CASSQGLAGLQETQYF.

To note about this clonotype: A much larger clone differs from this one at a single base, so this may be a read error. This chain joins TRBV20-1 and TRBJ1-3; D not resolved. The CDR3 spans 15 residues. Germline V gene sequence: CDR1 DFQATT, CDR2 SNEGSKA (reference sequence). CDR3 coding DNA: TGCAGTGCTAGAGATTCGGGGAAATCTGGAAACACCATATGTTTT. It translates to CSARDSGKSGNTICF.

In this sample, this clonotype is medium-sized. The rearrangement links TRBV19 to TRBJ2-7; TRBD1 might be the D (6 bases). Per the germline V gene, CDR1 is LNHDA and CDR2 is SQIVND (reference sequence). The CDR3 extends over 14 amino acids. Trimming left V 3 bases short and J 5 bases short, with 14 bases between. CDR3: CASSMAQGNHEQYF. DNA for the CDR3: TGTGCCAGTAGTATGGCTCAGGGGAACCACGAGCAGTACTTC.

By sample share, this clonotype is large. The V and J genes are TRBV11-2 and TRBJ2-7; 9 bases match TRBD1. The CDR3 is 15 residues long. V was pared by 6 bases and J by 5 bases, with 11 bases of the junction left unmatched. CDR1 SGHAT and CDR2 FQNNGV come from the germline V gene. CDR3 residues: CASRPIDRGDNEQYF. DNA of the CDR3: TGTGCCAGCAGACCCATAGACAGGGGGGACAACGAGCAGTACTTC.

By its share, this clonotype is medium-sized. V is TRBV28 and J is TRBJ2-3, with 8 bases lining up with TRBD2. V shed 1 base and J 5 bases; nucleotides not matched to a gene: 2. Germline lookup yields CDR1 MDHEN and CDR2 SYDVKM. CDR3 size: 14 residues. In DNA, the CDR3 is TGTGCCAGCAGTTTATACGGGGGGGGAGATACGCAGTATTTT. As protein: CASSLYGGGDTQYF.

This clonotype was detected only once. This chain connects TRBV28 to TRBJ2-7; D unresolved. This CDR3 is built from 17 residues. The V end lost 6 bases, the J end lost 3 bases, and 24 bases lay between the germline ends. The V gene's germline CDR1 is MDHEN and CDR2 SYDVKM. In nucleotides, the CDR3 is TGTGCCAGCAGCTATACTCGGCCTTCCAAACTTCTCTACGAGCAGTACTTC. It specifies CASSYTRPSKLLYEQYF.

This clonotype is large (0.1 to 1%) within its sample. The J gene is TRBJ2-1, the V gene TRBV29-1; 7 bases agree with TRBD1. With V trimmed by 5 bases and J by 7 bases, 5 bases remained unmatched. The CDR3 loop spans 12 amino acids. Germline V gives CDR1 SQVTM, CDR2 ANQGSEA. CDR3 nucleotides: TGCAGCGTTACAGGGGTTGTGAATGAGCAGTTCTTC. It yields the protein CSVTGVVNEQFF.

Relative to its sample, this clonotype is large. This chain joins TRBV28 and TRBJ2-5; 11 bases map to TRBD1. Losses at the gene ends were 3 bases for V and 5 bases for J; bases not matched to a gene: 5. Germline V lookup: CDR1 MDHEN, CDR2 SYDVKM. The CDR3 is 15 amino acids. CDR3 loop: CASSLDRGPLETQYF. DNA for the CDR3: TGTGCCAGCAGTTTGGACAGGGGGCCTCTGGAGACCCAGTACTTC.

The table lists this clonotype with a few counts. A clone one base away is much larger, so this may be a read error. The chain links TRBV29-1 to TRBJ2-7, with a tentative D call TRBD2 (5 bases). The CDR3 totals 13 residues. Per germline, CDR1 SQVTM and CDR2 ANQGSEA. CDR3 coding DNA: TGCAGTGGTGAAGGGCCGGGGAACTACGAGCAGTACTTC. Protein sequence: CSGEGPGNYEQYF.

This clonotype was observed a few times. V is TRBV28 and J is TRBJ2-7, with 8 bases that match TRBD1. The CDR3 has 14 residues. J lost 5 bases, V lost 6 bases, and 9 bases had no gene match. The germline gives CDR1 MDHEN, CDR2 SYDVKM. As DNA, the CDR3 is TGTGCCAGCAGCTGGACAGGGATCGGCGACGAGCAGTACTTC. Translating gives CASSWTGIGDEQYF.

By share, this clonotype counts as medium-sized. The chain carries TRBV5-1 and TRBJ2-1, with no clear D. Germline CDR1 is SGHRS and CDR2 is YFSETQ. The CDR3 totals 16 residues. V was shortened by 2 bases and J by 0 bases, with 12 bases between the two germline ends. CDR3 sequence: CASSFTTGPSYNEQFF. As DNA, the CDR3 is TGCGCCAGCAGCTTTACCACGGGTCCCTCCTACAATGAGCAGTTCTTC.